A single sample gave rise to the 15 T cell receptor beta chains below, sequenced in a study of control samples from healthy donors and cancer patients. Profiled with immunoSEQ multiplex PCR; TCRdb holds only in-frame clones, not every one. The sample lists some 100,000 clones; about nine tenths were seen once. The sequencing sample was made of blood. These receptors were collected from a human donor in good health. The donor label of this sample is uncertain.

This chain joins TRBV24-1 and TRBJ2-5, with D perhaps matching TRBD1 (5 bases). Germline V gives CDR1 KGHDR, CDR2 SFDVKD. The CDR3 sequence is 14 residues long. Trimming took off 10 bases at V and 5 bases at J, with 19 bases between the two ends. CDR3 region: CATAVAGNAETQYF. The CDR3 DNA is TGTGCCACGGCGGTTGCAGGGAACGCGGAGACCCAGTACTTC.

The chain combines TRBV19 with TRBJ1-1; 9 nucleotides match TRBD1. Per the germline V gene, CDR1 is LNHDA and CDR2 is SQIVND (reference sequence). After removal of 6 bases from V and 8 bases from J, the junction contained 4 bases not matched to a gene. This CDR3 region has 12 residues. The CDR3 DNA sequence: TGTGCCAGTAGCCTCACAGGGGGCGAAGCTTTCTTT. Amino acid sequence: CASSLTGGEAFF.

This clone was picked up a small number of times. CDR3 sequence (DNA): TGCAGCGTTGATAGACAGGGAGGAGGCTACACCTTC. Translated, it gives CSVDRQGGGYTF. The chain carries TRBV29-1 and TRBJ1-2, with 7 positions matching TRBD1. The CDR3 extends over 12 amino acids. Looked up from germline, CDR1 is SQVTM and CDR2 is ANQGSEA. V lost 3 bases and J lost 8; bases outside the gene matches: 6.

The gene calls are TRBV5-1 and TRBJ2-5, with a possible D match to TRBD2 (5 bases). This CDR3 region has 15 residues. The germline gives CDR1 SGHRS, CDR2 YFSETQ. Trimming stripped 0 bases from V and 1 base from J, with 10 bases between. The CDR3 here is CASSLGGQIQETQYF. CDR3 DNA: TGCGCCAGCAGCTTGGGAGGGCAGATCCAAGAGACCCAGTACTTC.

The chain couples TRBV4-2 to TRBJ2-3; D might be TRBD1 (5 bases). The CDR3 spans 14 residues. The germline V and J ends were trimmed by 1 base and 10 bases, with 15 bases remaining between them. In germline, CDR1 is LGHNA, CDR2 YNFKEQ. CDR3 sequence: CASSQARDRRSQYF. The CDR3 DNA is TGTGCCAGCAGCCAAGCACGAGACAGAAGGTCGCAGTATTTT.

The rearrangement uses TRBV2 and TRBJ1-6, with TRBD1 matching over 8 bases. V lost 6 bases to trimming and J lost 7 bases; unmatched junction nucleotides: 5. CDR1 SNHLY and CDR2 FYNNEI come from the germline V gene. There are 14 residues in the CDR3. This CDR3 reads CASSRTGRNSPLHF. The CDR3 coding sequence is TGTGCCAGCAGCCGGACAGGGCGGAATTCACCCCTCCACTTT.

This clone has a handful of counts. V is TRBV10-3 and J is TRBJ1-3; 7 nucleotides match TRBD1. The CDR3 is 18 residues long. From germline, CDR1 is ENHRY and CDR2 SYGVKD. Losses at the gene ends were 1 base for V and 3 bases for J; bases not matched to a gene: 12. CDR3 nucleotides: TGTGCCATCAGTGAGTTCCTCTCGACAGGGATCTTTGGAAACACCATATATTTT. It encodes CAISEFLSTGIFGNTIYF.

The CDR3 region has the DNA TGTGCCAGCAGTGAAGTTCCAGGCTTGTCCGGGGAGCTGTTTTTT. It codes for CASSEVPGLSGELFF. The chain uses TRBV2 and TRBJ2-2; no clear D. This CDR3 spans 15 amino acids. V was clipped by 1 base and J by 6 bases, with 12 bases between them. CDR1 is SNHLY and CDR2 is FYNNEI in the germline V gene. The full variable domain, with the rest looked up from reference TRBV2 and TRBJ2-2, is EPEVTQTPSHQVTQMGQEVILRCVPISNHLYFYWYRQILGQKVEFLVSFYNNEISEKSEIFDDQFSVERPDGSNFTLKIRSTKLEDSAMYFCASSEVPGLSGELFFGEGSRLTVL.

This clone occurred once. The chain employs TRBV10-3 and TRBJ1-2, with a possible D match to TRBD1 (6 bases). This CDR3 region has 17 residues. Germline values: CDR1 ENHRY, CDR2 SYGVKD. V was shortened by 4 bases and J by 5 bases, with 23 bases between the two germline ends. In DNA, the CDR3 is TGTGCCATCAGTGGACCTCCGGAGACAGGTTTTAAGTATGGCTACACCTTC. Protein: CAISGPPETGFKYGYTF.

The rearrangement links TRBV12-3 or TRBV12-4 to TRBJ2-4; weak D call: TRBD1 (6 bases). The CDR3 spans 13 residues. Trimming removed 6 bases from V and 7 bases from J, with 13 bases in between. The CDR3 DNA sequence: TGTGCCAGCAGCCCCGGCACAGGGAACATTCAGTACTTC. This encodes CASSPGTGNIQYF.

The chain employs TRBV7-8 and TRBJ2-2; D is perhaps TRBD1 or TRBD2 (5 bases each). The CDR3 totals 16 residues. CDR1 SGHVS and CDR2 FQNEAQ come from the germline V gene. V was trimmed by 5 bases and J by 3 bases, leaving 16 bases between them. Here the CDR3 DNA reads TGTGCCAGCAGCCCGAGGGACCTCCGGGACACCGGGGAGCTGTTTTTT. Protein product: CASSPRDLRDTGELFF.

The chain uses TRBV14 and TRBJ2-1; D remains ambiguous. CDR1 is SGHDN and CDR2 is FVKESK in the germline V gene. This CDR3 is built from 12 residues. V lost 1 base and J lost 13, with 11 bases in between. The CDR3 DNA reads TGTGCCAGCAGCCAAGGGGGTCAGAAACAGTTCTTC. It yields the protein CASSQGGQKQFF.

V usage is TRBV7-2 and J usage is TRBJ1-6, with 7 positions matching TRBD1. The CDR3 is made up of 15 amino acids. Germline CDR1 and CDR2: SGHTA and FQGNSA. Losses at the gene ends were 2 bases for V and 9 bases for J; bases not matched to a gene: 7. The CDR3 sequence: CASSLTTGLASPLHF. The CDR3 DNA follows: TGTGCCAGCAGCTTAACGACAGGGTTAGCTTCACCCCTCCACTTT.

The chain joins TRBV9 to TRBJ1-5; 8 bases fit TRBD1. V dropped 3 bases and J dropped 1; count of bases not matched to a gene: 6. Germline V gene data show CDR1 as SGDLS and CDR2 as YYNGEE. CDR3 size: 16 residues. CDR3 in DNA: TGTGCCAGCAGCGGCGGACAGGGTATAAGCAATCAGCCCCAGCATTTT. Its protein is CASSGGQGISNQPQHF.

The V call is TRBV6-2 or TRBV6-3, the J call TRBJ1-5, with 8 bases identical to TRBD1. Unmatched junction bases numbered 10, after V lost 0 bases and J lost 0 bases. Per germline, CDR1 MNHEY and CDR2 SVGEGT. The CDR3 contains 19 residues. The chain's CDR3 is CASSYSIGTGAYSNQPQHF. The CDR3 DNA sequence: TGTGCCAGCAGTTACTCCATCGGGACAGGCGCTTATAGCAATCAGCCCCAGCATTTT.